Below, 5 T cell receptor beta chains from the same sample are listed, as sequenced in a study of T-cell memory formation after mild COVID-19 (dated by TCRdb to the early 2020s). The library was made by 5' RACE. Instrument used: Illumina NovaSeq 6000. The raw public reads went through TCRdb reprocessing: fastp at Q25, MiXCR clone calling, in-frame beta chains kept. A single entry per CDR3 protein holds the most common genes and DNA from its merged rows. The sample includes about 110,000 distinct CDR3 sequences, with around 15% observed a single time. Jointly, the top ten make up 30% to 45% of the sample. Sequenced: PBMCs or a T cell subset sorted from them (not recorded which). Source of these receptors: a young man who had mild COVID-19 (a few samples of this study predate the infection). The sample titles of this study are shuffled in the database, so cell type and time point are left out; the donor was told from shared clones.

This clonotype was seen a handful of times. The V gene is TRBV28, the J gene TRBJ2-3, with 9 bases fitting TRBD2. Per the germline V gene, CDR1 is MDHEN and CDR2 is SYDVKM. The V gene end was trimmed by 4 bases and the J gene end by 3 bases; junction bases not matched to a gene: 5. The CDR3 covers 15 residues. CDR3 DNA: TGTGCCAGCAGTTGGGTGGCGGGGGGGACAGATACGCAGTATTTT. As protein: CASSWVAGGTDTQYF. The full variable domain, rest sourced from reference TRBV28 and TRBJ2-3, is DVKVTQSSRYLVKRTGEKVFLECVQDMDHENMFWYRQDPGLGLRLIYFSYDVKMKEKGDIPEGYSVSREKKERFSLILESASTNQTSMYLCASSWVAGGTDTQYFGPGTRLTVL.

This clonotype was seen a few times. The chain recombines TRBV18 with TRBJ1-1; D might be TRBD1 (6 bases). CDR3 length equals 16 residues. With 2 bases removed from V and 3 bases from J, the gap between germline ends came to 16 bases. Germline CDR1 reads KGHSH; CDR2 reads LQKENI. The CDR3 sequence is CASSPLDSIFDTEAFF. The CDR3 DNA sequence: TGTGCCAGCTCACCATTGGACAGCATATTCGACACTGAAGCTTTCTTT.

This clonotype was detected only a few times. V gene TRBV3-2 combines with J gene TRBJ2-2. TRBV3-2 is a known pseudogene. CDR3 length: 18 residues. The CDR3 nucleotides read TGTGCCAGCAGCCAAGATCGCTTCCCAACTATTAACACCGGGGAGCTGTTTTTT. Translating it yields CASSQDRFPTINTGELFF.

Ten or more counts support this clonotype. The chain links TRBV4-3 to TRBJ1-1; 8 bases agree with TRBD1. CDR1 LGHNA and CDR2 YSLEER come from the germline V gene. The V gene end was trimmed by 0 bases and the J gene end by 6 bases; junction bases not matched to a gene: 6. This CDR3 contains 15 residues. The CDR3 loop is CASSQDGAGGPEAFF. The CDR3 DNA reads TGCGCCAGCAGCCAAGATGGGGCAGGGGGCCCTGAAGCTTTCTTT.

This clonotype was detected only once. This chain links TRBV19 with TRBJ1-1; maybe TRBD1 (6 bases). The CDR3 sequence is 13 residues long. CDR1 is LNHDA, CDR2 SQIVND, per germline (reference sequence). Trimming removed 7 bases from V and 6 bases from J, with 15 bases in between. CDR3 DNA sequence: TGTGCCAGTACCCAGGGCGGGGGGCCTGAAGCTTTCTTT. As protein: CASTQGGGPEAFF.